This T cell receptor (beta chain) comes out of a study of T cells in Graves' hyperthyroidism and ophthalmopathy. J gave up 5 bases and V 4 bases, and 10 bases lay outside the gene matches. CDR3 length equals 17 residues. Germline V gene sequence: CDR1 MNHEY, CDR2 SVGEGT. Researchers took RNA transcripts and amplified the TCR beta CDR3 regions from them. Initially, a first-round RT-PCR of the TCR CDR3 employed the HTBI primer set. Each CDR3 protein gets one entry after TCRdb re-called the multiplex PCR reads with MiXCR. This sample yields about 290,000 distinct CDR3 sequences, of which around 20% are seen a single time; roughly 40% belongs to the top ten.

The source is a man between 45 and 60 years old with Graves' ophthalmopathy. This chain joins TRBV6-2 or TRBV6-3 and TRBJ2-1; TRBD1 matches 11 bases. Material for sequencing was blood. The CDR3, as DNA: TGTGCCAGCAGTTTAAACCTCCGGGACAGGGGGGACAATGAGCAGTTCTTC. Translation gives CASSLNLRDRGDNEQFF.